This entry concerns a single T cell receptor beta chain. A read error may account for a junction end that differs from germline. This sample was included in a study of blood T cell repertoires in COVID-19. TCRdb keeps only in-frame clones here, not all; method: immunoSEQ multiplex PCR. This table holds some 300,000 clones, more than 80% found once. Seattle patients were enrolled while actively infected and followed longitudinally. Sequencing input: peripheral blood. The clonotype was recovered from a woman aged 50 to 60 with COVID-19, enrolled during active disease.

The CDR3 DNA follows: TGTGCCAGCAGCCAAGATCCCGGACAGGTCAAGGCTTTT. It is translated as CASSQDPGQVKAF. V usage is TRBV4-2 and J usage is TRBJ1-1; 7 nucleotides line up with TRBD1. The CDR3 covers 13 residues. CDR1 and CDR2 (germline): LGHNA, YNFKEQ.